The subject of this entry is one TCR beta chain. In the source study's methods: Using reference gene primer amplification, nucleated cell counts were estimated. TCRdb's table, derived via immunoSEQ multiplex PCR, lists solely in-frame clones and lacks some. V and J calls and clone size are copied from that table; D and trimming were computed from the DNA. Among about 93,000 clones listed, roughly 85% were seen once. The CDR3 is made up of 12 amino acids. Germline V gene lookup returns CDR1 SNHLY and CDR2 FYNNEI. V lost 2 bases and J 2 bases, leaving 3 bases between the germline ends. These data belong to a study of blood T cell repertoires in COVID-19. Study at large: Material from acute and convalescent COVID-19 was sourced from the United States, Italy and Spain.

This clonotype was sampled from a human donor in a cohort sampled during active COVID-19. The chain is built from TRBV2 and TRBJ1-2; no reliable D call. Sequencing used peripheral blood. CDR3 region: CASSEQNYGYTF. Written as DNA, the CDR3 is TGTGCCAGCAGTGAACAGAACTATGGCTACACCTTC.